This T cell receptor beta chain is drawn from a study of patients and donors after allogeneic stem cell transplantation. Between the trimmed V and J ends, which lost 3 bases and 4 bases, there was a span of 7 bases. This CDR3 is 13 amino acids long. CDR1 is MRHNA and CDR2 is SNTAGT in the germline V gene. From the RT-PCR reads, TCRdb called clonotypes with MiXCR, one entry per CDR3 protein. The repertoire has 150,000 to 250,000 distinct CDR3 sequences, around two fifths of them found once; the top ten carry about 35%. This clonotype was recorded a few times. Sequencing was performed on blood, either unsorted or a sorted T cell fraction (not recorded which). The clonotype was recovered from a human donor who was either an allogeneic HSCT recipient or a stem cell or donor lymphocyte infusion donor (not recorded which). It is not recorded whose cells these are; they may come from a transplant donor. The rearrangement links TRBV6-4 to TRBJ1-3; unclear D gene. The CDR3 region is CASSENLGNTIYF. The DNA for the CDR3 is TGTGCCAGCAGTGAGAACCTCGGAAACACCATATATTTT.